These T cell receptor beta chains were read from a single sample in a study of spatial heterogeneity in lung cancer. From the 5' RACE reads, TCRdb called clonotypes with MiXCR, one entry per CDR3 protein. The table shows about 5,000 distinct CDR3 sequences, with less than 15% occurring only once. Sequenced here: lung tumor tissue, sampled at surgery. Receptor source: a female donor with early-stage non-small cell lung cancer. CDR3s include the opening cysteine and the closing phenylalanine or tryptophan. Each record gives: J gene, V gene, CDR3 protein.

j_gene: TRBJ2-3; v_gene: TRBV28; CDR3aa: CASSWTSGTDTQYF
j_gene: TRBJ1-5; v_gene: TRBV27; CDR3aa: CASSLGDGTNQPQHF
j_gene: TRBJ2-5; v_gene: TRBV6-5; CDR3aa: CASSFRRVGTKETQYF
j_gene: TRBJ1-4; v_gene: TRBV28; CDR3aa: CASSGPGTGFLGKLFF
j_gene: TRBJ2-3; v_gene: TRBV5-4; CDR3aa: CASSRGAGNSGTDTQYF
j_gene: TRBJ2-3; v_gene: TRBV7-9; CDR3aa: CASSLVSGTTDTQYF
j_gene: TRBJ2-1; v_gene: TRBV7-2; CDR3aa: CASSLVLLGKDEQFF
j_gene: TRBJ1-5; v_gene: TRBV6-1; CDR3aa: CASSKVSGGGNQPQHF
j_gene: TRBJ2-7; v_gene: TRBV30; CDR3aa: CAWGQGPYEQYF
j_gene: TRBJ1-2; v_gene: TRBV6-5; CDR3aa: CASRRIYGYTF
j_gene: TRBJ2-5; v_gene: TRBV6-1; CDR3aa: CASVGSVWDPSYQETQYF
j_gene: TRBJ1-5; v_gene: TRBV12-3/TRBV12-4; CDR3aa: CASSAGTGVQNQPQHF
j_gene: TRBJ2-2; v_gene: TRBV7-8; CDR3aa: CASSLKGTGELFF
j_gene: TRBJ2-1; v_gene: TRBV30; CDR3aa: CAFEAEVGDEQFF
j_gene: TRBJ2-3; v_gene: TRBV7-8; CDR3aa: CASSLDVAGGLAFPGTDTQYF
j_gene: TRBJ1-2; v_gene: TRBV5-6; CDR3aa: CASSFLNRGPNGYTF
j_gene: TRBJ2-5; v_gene: TRBV6-5; CDR3aa: CASSLRASFSPTGETQYF
j_gene: TRBJ1-3; v_gene: TRBV25-1; CDR3aa: CATGDSGNTIYF
j_gene: TRBJ1-2; v_gene: TRBV6-5; CDR3aa: CASSRLQGSYGYTF
j_gene: TRBJ2-3; v_gene: TRBV9; CDR3aa: CASSVGPTSGTVTDTQYF
j_gene: TRBJ2-5; v_gene: TRBV12-3/TRBV12-4; CDR3aa: CASSLGQGATSGVETQYF
j_gene: TRBJ1-5; v_gene: TRBV2; CDR3aa: CASSLQGFGSNQPQHF
j_gene: TRBJ2-1; v_gene: TRBV24-1; CDR3aa: CATSMVGGGEQFF
j_gene: TRBJ2-7; v_gene: TRBV5-1; CDR3aa: CASSLRGQAYEQYF
j_gene: TRBJ2-1; v_gene: TRBV5-1; CDR3aa: CASSGGYYNEQFF
j_gene: TRBJ1-2; v_gene: TRBV28; CDR3aa: CASTNTYQGRGGYTF
j_gene: TRBJ2-1; v_gene: TRBV29-1; CDR3aa: CSGKTGPNEQFF
j_gene: TRBJ2-5; v_gene: TRBV5-4; CDR3aa: CASSLSTAETQYF
j_gene: TRBJ2-1; v_gene: TRBV5-5; CDR3aa: CASSLKSGAASSYNEQFF
j_gene: TRBJ1-1; v_gene: TRBV29-1; CDR3aa: CSVSDRVNTEAFF
j_gene: TRBJ1-4; v_gene: TRBV11-2; CDR3aa: CASSLSWTNEKLFF
j_gene: TRBJ2-7; v_gene: TRBV11-2; CDR3aa: CASSLGLSWRYEQYF